The TCR beta chain under discussion was sequenced for a study of T cells after posttransplantation cyclophosphamide. Study results and caveats: After PTCy, TRB diversity resembled that of CNI/methotrexate controls. TRB overlap between skin or GI tissue T cells and blood was limited.

With respect to this clone: Its antigen is still unknown.

With 6 bases clipped from V and 3 bases from J, the junction kept 5 bases outside the gene matches. Germline values: CDR1 SGDLS, CDR2 YYNGEE. The CDR3 consists of 15 residues. Assay: immunoSEQ multiplex PCR; the TCRdb copy retains only in-frame clones and omits some. The table lists a few thousand clones, 72% of them singletons. Treatment was busulfan-fludarabine conditioning, a marrow graft, and cyclophosphamide on days +3 and +4. The clonotype originates from a male patient over 55 who received an allogeneic stem cell transplant from an unrelated donor, was CMV-positive, and had acute GVHD only. Some T cells may have come from the graft donor. Source: PBMCs, taken 362 days after allogeneic stem cell transplant with posttransplant cyclophosphamide. The chain couples TRBV9 to TRBJ1-4; TRBD1 agrees at 10 bases. The DNA for the CDR3 is TGTGCCAGCACCCGAGGGACAGGGGCTAATGAAAAACTGTTTTTT. This translates into CASTRGTGANEKLFF.